Below, 5 T cell receptor beta chains from the same sample are listed, as sequenced in a study of cytomegalovirus exposure and HLA in healthy donors. The study ran its PCR with 60 Vbeta and 13 Jbeta primers. Sequencing used immunoSEQ multiplex PCR; TCRdb keeps in-frame clones, though not all of them. The sample holds over 100,000 clones; 75% to 85% are singletons and the top ten take under 3%. What was sequenced was PBMCs. The receptors were sampled from a woman aged 18-29 years in good health and CMV-seropositive.

This chain connects TRBV2 to TRBJ2-3; a possible D gene is TRBD2 (6 bases). V lost 5 bases, J lost 4 bases, and 25 bases lay in between. This CDR3 region has 18 residues. The germline gives CDR1 SNHLY, CDR2 FYNNEI. The CDR3 nucleotides are TGTGCCAGCAGTCTACCTAGGGGTGGGGGACTTGGGTCAGATACGCAGTATTTT. This encodes CASSLPRGGGLGSDTQYF.

This sequence joins TRBV5-5 and TRBJ2-3; D is unclear. CDR3 length: 17 residues. CDR1 is SGHKS, CDR2 YYEKEE, per germline (reference sequence). V was clipped by 2 bases and J by 1 base, with 17 bases between them. CDR3 DNA sequence: TGTGCCAGCAGCTTTTCGGTCTTCATGGGCCGCACAGATACGCAGTATTTT. It is translated as CASSFSVFMGRTDTQYF.

The V call is TRBV11-2, the J call TRBJ2-1; 11 bases align to TRBD2. CDR3 size: 14 residues. CDR1 and CDR2 (germline): SGHAT, FQNNGV. Trimming cost V 3 bases and J 16 bases; bases outside gene matches: 11. CDR3 nucleotides: TGTGCCAGCAGCTTGGGCCTAGCGGGGGGCCCCTCCTTCTTC. It yields the protein CASSLGLAGGPSFF. Drawing the rest from reference TRBV11-2 and TRBJ2-1, the complete variable domain is EAGVAQSPRYKIIEKRQSVAFWCNPISGHATLYWYQQILGQGPKLLIQFQNNGVVDDSQLPKDRFSAERLKGVDSTLKIQPAKLEDSAVYLCASSLGLAGGPSFFGPGTRLTVL.

The count of this clone is one. The rearrangement uses TRBV4-1 and TRBJ1-6, with 9 bases identical to TRBD1. V lost 1 base and J lost 10; bases outside the gene matches: 8. The germline gives CDR1 MGHRA, CDR2 YSYEKL. The CDR3 has 16 amino acids. CDR3 nucleotide sequence: TGCGCCAGCAGCCAAGCCCTCGGACAGGGGAACTCACCCCTCCACTTT. Protein: CASSQALGQGNSPLHF.

The V call is TRBV2, the J call TRBJ1-5; TRBD1 agrees at 11 bases. In germline, CDR1 is SNHLY, CDR2 FYNNEI. The CDR3 totals 16 residues. J was trimmed by 4 bases and V by 5 bases; bases with no gene match: 7. Here the CDR3 reads CASSFGTGGSNQPQHF. The CDR3 region has the DNA TGTGCCAGCAGTTTCGGGACAGGGGGAAGTAATCAGCCCCAGCATTTT.